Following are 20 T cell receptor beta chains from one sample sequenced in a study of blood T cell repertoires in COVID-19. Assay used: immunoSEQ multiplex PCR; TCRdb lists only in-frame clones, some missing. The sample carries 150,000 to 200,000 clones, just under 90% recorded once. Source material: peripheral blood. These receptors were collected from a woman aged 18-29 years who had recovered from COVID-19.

CDR3 residues: CASSLLDRVNQPQHF. The CDR3 nucleotides read TGTGCCAGCAGTTTACTGGACAGGGTCAATCAGCCCCAGCATTTT. This sequence joins TRBV28 and TRBJ1-5; 8 nucleotides match TRBD1. CDR3 length: 15 amino acids. CDR1 and CDR2 from the germline V gene are MDHEN and SYDVKM. V shed 2 bases and J 3 bases; nucleotides not matched to a gene: 3. Filled out from reference TRBV28 and TRBJ1-5, the complete variable domain reads DVKVTQSSRYLVKRTGEKVFLECVQDMDHENMFWYRQDPGLGLRLIYFSYDVKMKEKGDIPEGYSVSREKKERFSLILESASTNQTSMYLCASSLLDRVNQPQHFGDGTRLSIL.

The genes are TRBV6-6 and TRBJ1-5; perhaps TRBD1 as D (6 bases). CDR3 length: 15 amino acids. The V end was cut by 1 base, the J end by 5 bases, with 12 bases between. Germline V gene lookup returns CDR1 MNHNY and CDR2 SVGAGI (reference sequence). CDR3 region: CASSYLSGADQPQHF. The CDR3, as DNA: TGTGCCAGCAGTTACTTATCAGGGGCCGATCAGCCCCAGCATTTT.

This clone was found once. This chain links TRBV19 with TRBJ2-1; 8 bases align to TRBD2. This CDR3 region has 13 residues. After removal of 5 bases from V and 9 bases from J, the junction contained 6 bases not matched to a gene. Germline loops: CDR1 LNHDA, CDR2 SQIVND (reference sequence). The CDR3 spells CASSVTGGIEQFF. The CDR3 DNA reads TGTGCCAGTAGTGTGACGGGGGGGATTGAGCAGTTCTTC.

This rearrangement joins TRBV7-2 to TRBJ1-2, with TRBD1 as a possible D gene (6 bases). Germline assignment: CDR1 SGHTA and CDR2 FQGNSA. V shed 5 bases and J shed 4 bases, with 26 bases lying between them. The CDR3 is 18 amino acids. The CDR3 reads CASSITGGASRRGYGYTF. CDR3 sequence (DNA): TGTGCCAGCAGCATAACCGGGGGGGCATCACGGAGGGGCTATGGCTACACCTTC.

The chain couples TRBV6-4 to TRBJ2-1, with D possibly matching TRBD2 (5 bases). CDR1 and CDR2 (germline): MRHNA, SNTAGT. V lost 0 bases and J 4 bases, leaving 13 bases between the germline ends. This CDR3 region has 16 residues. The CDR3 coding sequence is TGTGCCAGCAGTGACTCAGTGGACTCTCTATACAATGAGCAGTTCTTC. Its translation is CASSDSVDSLYNEQFF.

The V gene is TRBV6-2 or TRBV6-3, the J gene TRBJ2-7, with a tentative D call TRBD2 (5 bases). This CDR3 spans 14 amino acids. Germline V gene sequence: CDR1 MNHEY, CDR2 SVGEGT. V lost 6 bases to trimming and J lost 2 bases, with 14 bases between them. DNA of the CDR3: TGTGCCAGCAGCCACAGCGGTTCTCCCTACGAGCAGTACTTC. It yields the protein CASSHSGSPYEQYF.

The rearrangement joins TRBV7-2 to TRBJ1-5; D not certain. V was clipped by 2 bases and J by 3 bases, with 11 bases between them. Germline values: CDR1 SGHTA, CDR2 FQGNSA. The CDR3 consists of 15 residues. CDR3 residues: CASSLLGPNNQPQHF. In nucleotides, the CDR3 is TGTGCCAGCAGCTTACTGGGCCCAAACAATCAGCCCCAGCATTTT. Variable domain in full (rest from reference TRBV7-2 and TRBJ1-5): GAGVSQSPSNKVTEKGKDVELRCDPISGHTALYWYRQSLGQGLEFLIYFQGNSAPDKSGLPSDRFSAERTGGSVSTLTIQRTQQEDSAVYLCASSLLGPNNQPQHFGDGTRLSIL.

DNA for the CDR3: TGTGCCAGCAGCCCCCCGGGACTCAACACAGATACGCAGTATTTT. The encoded protein is CASSPPGLNTDTQYF. V gene TRBV13 combines with J gene TRBJ2-3; possible D gene TRBD2, 6 bases. Trimming took 5 bases from V and 2 from J, leaving 14 bases between them. This CDR3 has 15 residues. Germline CDR1 reads PRHDT; CDR2 reads FYEKMQ (reference sequence).

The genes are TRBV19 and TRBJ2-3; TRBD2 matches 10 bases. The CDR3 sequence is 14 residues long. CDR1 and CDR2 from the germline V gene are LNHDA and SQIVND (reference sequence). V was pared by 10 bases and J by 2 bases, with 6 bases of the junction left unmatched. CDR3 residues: CATASGGYTDTQYF. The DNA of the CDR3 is TGTGCCACCGCTAGCGGGGGTTACACAGATACGCAGTATTTT.

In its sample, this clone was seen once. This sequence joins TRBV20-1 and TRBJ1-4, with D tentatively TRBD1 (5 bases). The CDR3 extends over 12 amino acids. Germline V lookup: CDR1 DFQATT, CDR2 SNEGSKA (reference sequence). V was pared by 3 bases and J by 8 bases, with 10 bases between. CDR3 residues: CSASDRGEKLFF. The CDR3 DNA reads TGCAGTGCTAGTGACCGGGGGGAAAAACTGTTTTTT.

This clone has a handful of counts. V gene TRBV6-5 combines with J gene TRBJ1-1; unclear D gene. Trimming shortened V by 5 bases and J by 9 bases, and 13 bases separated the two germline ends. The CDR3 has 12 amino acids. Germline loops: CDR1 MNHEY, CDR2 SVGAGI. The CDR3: CASSNGLAQAFF. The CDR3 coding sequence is TGTGCCAGCAGTAACGGGTTAGCCCAAGCTTTCTTT.

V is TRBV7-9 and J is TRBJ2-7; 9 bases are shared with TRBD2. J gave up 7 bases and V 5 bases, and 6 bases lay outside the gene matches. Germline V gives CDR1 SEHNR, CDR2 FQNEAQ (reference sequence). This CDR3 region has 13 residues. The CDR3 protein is CASSTPLAGEQYF. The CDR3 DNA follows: TGTGCCAGCAGCACCCCCCTAGCGGGGGAGCAGTACTTC.

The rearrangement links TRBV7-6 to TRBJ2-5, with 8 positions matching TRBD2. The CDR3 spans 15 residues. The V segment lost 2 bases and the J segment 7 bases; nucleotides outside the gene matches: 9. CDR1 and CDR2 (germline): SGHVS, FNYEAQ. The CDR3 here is CASSLRGSGEGTQYF. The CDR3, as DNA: TGTGCCAGCAGCTTAAGGGGTAGCGGGGAGGGGACCCAGTACTTC.

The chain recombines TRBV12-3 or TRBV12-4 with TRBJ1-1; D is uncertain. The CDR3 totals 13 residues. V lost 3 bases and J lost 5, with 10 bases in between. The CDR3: CASSFGLRTEAFF. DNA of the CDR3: TGTGCCAGCAGTTTTGGGTTGAGGACTGAAGCTTTCTTT.

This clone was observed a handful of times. The CDR3 is CASSQGRGPSSYNEQFF. The CDR3 DNA reads TGTGCCAGCAGCCAAGGCAGGGGCCCCAGCTCCTACAATGAGCAGTTCTTC. The V and J genes are TRBV3-1 (or the pseudogene TRBV3-2) and TRBJ2-1; D perhaps matches TRBD1 (6 bases). CDR1 and CDR2 (germline): LGHDT, YNNKEL (reference sequence). This CDR3 spans 17 amino acids. Trimming stripped 1 base from V and 0 bases from J, with 13 bases between.

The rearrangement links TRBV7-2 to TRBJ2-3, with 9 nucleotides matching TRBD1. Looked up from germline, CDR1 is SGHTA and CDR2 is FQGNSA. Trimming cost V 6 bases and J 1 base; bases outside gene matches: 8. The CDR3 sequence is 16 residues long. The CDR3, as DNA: TGTGCCAGCAGGTCCGGGACAGGGTTAGGCACAGATACGCAGTATTTT. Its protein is CASRSGTGLGTDTQYF.

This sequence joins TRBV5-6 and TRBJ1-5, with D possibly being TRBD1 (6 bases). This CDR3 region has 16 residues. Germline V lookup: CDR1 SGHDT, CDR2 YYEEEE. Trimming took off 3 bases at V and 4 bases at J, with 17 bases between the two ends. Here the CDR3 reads CASSSLRGGLNQPQHF. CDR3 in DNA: TGTGCCAGCAGCTCCCTTAGGGGGGGCCTAAATCAGCCCCAGCATTTT.

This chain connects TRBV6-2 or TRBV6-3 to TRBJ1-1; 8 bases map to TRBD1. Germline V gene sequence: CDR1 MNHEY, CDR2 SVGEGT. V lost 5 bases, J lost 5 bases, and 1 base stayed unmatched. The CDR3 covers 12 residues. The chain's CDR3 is CASSRQGTEAFF. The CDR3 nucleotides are TGTGCCAGCAGTCGACAGGGGACTGAAGCTTTCTTT.

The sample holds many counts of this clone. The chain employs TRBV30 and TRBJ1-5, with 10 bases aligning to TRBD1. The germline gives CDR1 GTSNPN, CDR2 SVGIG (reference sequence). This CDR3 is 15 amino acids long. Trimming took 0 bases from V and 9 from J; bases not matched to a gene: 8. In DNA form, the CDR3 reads TGTGCCTGGAGTGTAGGACAGGGGGAGGTTTGGCCCCAGCATTTT. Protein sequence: CAWSVGQGEVWPQHF.

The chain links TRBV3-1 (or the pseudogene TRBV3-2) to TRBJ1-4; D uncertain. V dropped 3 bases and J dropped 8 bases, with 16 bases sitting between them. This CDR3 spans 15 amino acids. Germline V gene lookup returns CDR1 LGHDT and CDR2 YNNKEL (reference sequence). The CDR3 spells CASSQEGGRGEKLFF. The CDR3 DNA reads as TGTGCCAGCAGCCAGGAAGGTGGCCGAGGGGAAAAACTGTTTTTT.